The T cell receptor beta chain under discussion was sequenced for a study of T cell responses to AZD1222 COVID-19 vaccine. Study findings and constraints: The repertoires were collected only after the peak T cell response. Mapped onto spike, vaccine-associated CD4 TCRs spanned it and were dominant at 160-218 and 743-854. With two AZD1222 doses given, Spike-specific TCR breadth and depth both rose. The donors showed a predominance of white British ancestry and of females, with possible underestimation of clonal diversity.

The CDR3 consists of 15 residues. CDR1 LNHDA and CDR2 SQIVND come from the germline V gene (reference sequence). V was clipped by 9 bases and J by 1 base; unmatched bases: 4. Sequencing was performed with immunoSEQ multiplex PCR; in TCRdb, only in-frame clones are kept and a portion is missing. The sample has 170,000 or so clones; about nine tenths are singletons. Concerning this clone: Its matching antigen is unknown.

Here the sequenced sample was peripheral blood, taken on day 0 of AZD1222 vaccination. The chain uses TRBV19 and TRBJ1-4, with 11 bases fitting TRBD1. The sequence was obtained from an adult in good health. DNA of the CDR3: TGTGCCAGCGCCGGGACAGGGGGAACTAATGAAAAACTGTTTTTT. It translates to CASAGTGGTNEKLFF.